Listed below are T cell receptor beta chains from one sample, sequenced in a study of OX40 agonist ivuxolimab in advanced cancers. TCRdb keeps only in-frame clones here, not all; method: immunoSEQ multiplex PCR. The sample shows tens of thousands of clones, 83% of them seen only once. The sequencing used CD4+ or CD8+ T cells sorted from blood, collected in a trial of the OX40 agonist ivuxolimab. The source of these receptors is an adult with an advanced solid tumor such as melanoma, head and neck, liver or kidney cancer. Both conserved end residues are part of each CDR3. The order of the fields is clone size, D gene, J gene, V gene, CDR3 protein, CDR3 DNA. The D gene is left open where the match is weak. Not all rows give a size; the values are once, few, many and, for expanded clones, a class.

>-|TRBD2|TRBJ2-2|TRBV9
CASSSRLAGRPGELFF
TGTGCCAGCAGCTCACGACTAGCGGGGAGACCCGGGGAGCTGTTTTTT
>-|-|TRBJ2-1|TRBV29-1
CSVEAGEYNEQFF
TGCAGCGTTGAAGCGGGGGAGTACAATGAGCAGTTCTTC
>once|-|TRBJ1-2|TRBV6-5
CASSYSLEGHYGYTF
TGTGCCAGCAGTTACTCACTTGAGGGACATTATGGCTACACCTTC
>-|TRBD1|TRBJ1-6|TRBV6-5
CASSKRDREAPLHF
TGTGCCAGCAGCAAAAGAGACAGGGAGGCACCCCTCCACTTT
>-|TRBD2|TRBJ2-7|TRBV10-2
CASSETSGGYNSYEQYF
TGCGCCAGCAGTGAAACTAGCGGGGGTTACAACTCCTACGAGCAGTACTTC
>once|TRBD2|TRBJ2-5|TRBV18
CASSPLSGRGRGTQETQYF
TGTGCCAGCTCACCTCTATCGGGTCGAGGGCGGGGGACCCAAGAGACCCAGTACTTC
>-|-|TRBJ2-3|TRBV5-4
CASSLGGGAADTQYF
TGTGCCAGCAGCTTGGGTGGGGGGGCGGCAGATACGCAGTATTTT
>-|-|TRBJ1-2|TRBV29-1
CSAGGTMGRLTF
TGCAGCGCTGGCGGGACAATGGGGCGGCTGACCTTC
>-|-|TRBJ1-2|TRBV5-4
CASSWEQGPYGYTF
TGTGCCAGCAGCTGGGAACAGGGACCCTATGGCTACACCTTC
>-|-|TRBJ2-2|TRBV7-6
CASSRRDGRGTGELFF
TGTGCCAGCAGCCGACGGGACGGGCGAGGCACCGGGGAGCTGTTTTTT
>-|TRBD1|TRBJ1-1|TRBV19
CASSTTGGPTEAFF
TGTGCCAGCAGTACGACAGGGGGACCCACTGAAGCTTTCTTT
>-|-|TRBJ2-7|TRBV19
CASTKGHLSYEQYF
TGTGCCAGTACCAAGGGTCACCTCTCCTACGAGCAGTACTTC
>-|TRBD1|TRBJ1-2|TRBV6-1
CASSEIRGLNYGYTF
TGTGCCAGCAGTGAGATCAGGGGGCTGAACTATGGCTACACCTTC
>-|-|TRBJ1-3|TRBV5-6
CASSRGGRPLGGNTIYF
TGTGCCAGCAGCCGGGGGGGAAGACCTCTTGGAGGAAACACCATATATTTT
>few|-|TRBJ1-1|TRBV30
CAWSVYREKTEAFF
TGTGCCTGGAGTGTATACAGGGAGAAGACTGAAGCTTTCTTT
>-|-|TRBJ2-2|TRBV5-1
CASSLDGGPGELFF
TGCGCCAGCAGCTTGGATGGGGGGCCCGGGGAGCTGTTTTTT
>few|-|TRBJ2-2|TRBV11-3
CASSQGAKLFF
TGTGCCAGCAGCCAAGGGGCTAAGCTGTTTTTT
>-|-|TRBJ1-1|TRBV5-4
CASSLGGAKGGNTEAFF
TGTGCCAGCAGCCTTGGCGGGGCGAAGGGTGGGAACACTGAAGCTTTCTTT
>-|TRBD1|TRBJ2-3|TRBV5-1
CASSPGQADTQYF
TGCGCCAGCAGCCCCGGACAGGCAGATACGCAGTATTTT
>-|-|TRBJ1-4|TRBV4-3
CASSPPGGEKLFF
TGCGCCAGCAGCCCGCCGGGGGGTGAAAAACTGTTTTTT
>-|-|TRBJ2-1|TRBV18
CASSPSNEQFF
TGTGCCAGCTCACCATCTAATGAGCAGTTCTTC
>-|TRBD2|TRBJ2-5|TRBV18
CASSPLSGGGQETQYF
TGTGCCAGCTCACCACTGAGCGGGGGAGGTCAAGAGACCCAGTACTTC
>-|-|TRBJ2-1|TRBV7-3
CASSSRTASYNEQFF
TGTGCCAGCAGCTCGAGGACGGCCTCCTACAATGAGCAGTTCTTC
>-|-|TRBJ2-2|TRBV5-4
CASSLGVSLNTGELFF
TGTGCCAGCAGCTTGGGGGTTAGCTTGAACACCGGGGAGCTGTTTTTT
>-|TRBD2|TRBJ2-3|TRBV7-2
CASSQNGGALGQYF
TGTGCCAGCAGCCAGAACGGGGGGGCTCTCGGGCAGTATTTT
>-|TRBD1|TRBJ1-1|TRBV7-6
CASSSPNRDSEAFF
TGTGCCAGCAGCTCACCAAACCGGGACAGTGAAGCTTTCTTT
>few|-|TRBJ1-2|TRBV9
CASSTRLQGSGYTF
TGTGCCAGCAGCACCCGGCTACAGGGTAGTGGCTACACCTTC
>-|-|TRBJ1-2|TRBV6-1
CASRKDSLGFYGYTF
TGTGCCAGCAGGAAGGACTCCCTGGGCTTTTATGGCTACACCTTC
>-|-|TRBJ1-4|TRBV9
CASSVSPVSNEKLFF
TGTGCCAGCAGCGTCAGCCCGGTATCTAATGAAAAACTGTTTTTT
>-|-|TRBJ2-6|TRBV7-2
CARLIQFSGANVLTF
TGTGCCAGACTTATACAGTTCTCTGGGGCCAACGTCCTGACTTTC
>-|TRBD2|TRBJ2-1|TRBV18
CASSPPVRGGAYEQFF
TGTGCCAGCTCACCACCGGTCCGCGGGGGGGCCTATGAGCAGTTCTTC
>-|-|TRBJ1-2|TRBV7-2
CASSLIADNYGYTF
TGTGCCAGCAGCTTAATTGCAGATAACTATGGCTACACCTTC
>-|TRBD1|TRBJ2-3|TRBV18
CASSRTGGDTQYF
TGTGCCAGCTCGAGGACAGGGGGAGATACGCAGTATTTT
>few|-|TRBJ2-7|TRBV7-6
CASSLSPYEQYF
TGTGCCAGCAGCTTAAGTCCCTACGAGCAGTACTTC
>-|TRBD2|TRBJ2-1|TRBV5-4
CASSLTSGTYNEQFF
TGTGCCAGCAGCTTGACTAGCGGGACCTACAATGAGCAGTTCTTC
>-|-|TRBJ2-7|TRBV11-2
CASSLRQASLGEQYF
TGTGCCAGCAGCCTACGACAGGCCTCCCTGGGGGAGCAGTACTTC
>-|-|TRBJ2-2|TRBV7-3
CASSLDGAVGELFF
TGTGCCAGCAGCTTAGACGGGGCGGTCGGGGAGCTGTTTTTT
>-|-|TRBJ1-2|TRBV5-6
CASSYGRTNNYGYTF
TGTGCCAGCAGTTATGGCAGGACCAATAACTATGGCTACACCTTC